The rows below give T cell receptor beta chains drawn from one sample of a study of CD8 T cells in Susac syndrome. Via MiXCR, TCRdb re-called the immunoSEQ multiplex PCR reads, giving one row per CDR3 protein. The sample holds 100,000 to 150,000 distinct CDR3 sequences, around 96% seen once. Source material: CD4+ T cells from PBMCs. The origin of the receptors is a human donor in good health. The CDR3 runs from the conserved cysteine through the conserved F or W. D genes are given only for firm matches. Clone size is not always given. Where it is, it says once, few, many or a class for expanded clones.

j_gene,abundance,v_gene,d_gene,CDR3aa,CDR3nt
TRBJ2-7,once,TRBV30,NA,CAWSPGRSTYEQYF,TGTGCCTGGAGTCCGGGGCGGTCTACCTACGAGCAGTACTTC
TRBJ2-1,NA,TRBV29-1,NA,CSVQGLWNEQFF,TGCAGCGTACAGGGATTATGGAATGAGCAGTTCTTC
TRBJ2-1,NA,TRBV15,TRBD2,CATSLAGGAEQFF,TGTGCCACCAGCTTAGCGGGAGGGGCTGAGCAGTTCTTC
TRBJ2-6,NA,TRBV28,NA,CASSSGYGANVLTF,TGTGCCAGCAGTTCAGGATACGGGGCCAACGTCCTGACTTTC
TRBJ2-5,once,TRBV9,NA,CASSVLGSQETQYF,TGTGCCAGCAGCGTACTAGGGTCTCAAGAGACCCAGTACTTC
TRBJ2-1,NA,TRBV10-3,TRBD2,CAINAGLVAYNEQFF,TGTGCCATAAACGCGGGACTAGTGGCCTACAATGAGCAGTTCTTC
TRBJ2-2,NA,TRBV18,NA,CASSPPIGQNVNTGELFF,TGTGCCAGCTCACCACCGATCGGACAGAATGTGAACACCGGGGAGCTGTTTTTT
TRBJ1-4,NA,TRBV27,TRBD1,CASSSNRQGHEKLFF,TGTGCCAGCAGTTCCAATCGACAGGGGCATGAAAAACTGTTTTTT
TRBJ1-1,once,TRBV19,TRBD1,CASTPQGTGRTEAFF,TGTGCCAGTACCCCCCAAGGGACAGGGAGGACTGAAGCTTTCTTT
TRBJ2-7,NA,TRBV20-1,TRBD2,CSAKGTSGRESYEQYF,TGCAGTGCGAAGGGGACTAGCGGGAGGGAATCCTACGAGCAGTACTTC
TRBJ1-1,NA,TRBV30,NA,CAWSGKGGSTEAFF,TGTGCCTGGAGTGGAAAGGGAGGTAGCACTGAAGCTTTCTTT
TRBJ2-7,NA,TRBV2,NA,CASGVGPPREQYF,TGTGCCAGCGGAGTGGGCCCCCCGAGGGAGCAGTACTTC
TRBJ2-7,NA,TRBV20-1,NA,CSGRTDSYEQYF,TGCAGTGGGCGGACAGACTCCTACGAGCAGTACTTC
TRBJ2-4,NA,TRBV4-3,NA,CASSQDRFKNIQYF,TGCGCCAGCAGCCAAGACCGGTTCAAAAACATTCAGTACTTC
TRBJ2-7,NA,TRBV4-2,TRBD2,CASSQVSSGSNEQYF,TGTGCCAGCAGCCAAGTATCTAGCGGGAGCAACGAGCAGTACTTC
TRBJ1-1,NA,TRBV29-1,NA,CSVARRLNTEAFF,TGCAGCGTTGCTCGCAGACTGAACACTGAAGCTTTCTTT
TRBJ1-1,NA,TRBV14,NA,CASRPGRGENTEAFF,TGTGCCAGCAGACCCGGGAGGGGCGAGAACACTGAAGCTTTCTTT
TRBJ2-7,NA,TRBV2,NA,CASSEEAGPYEQYF,TGTGCCAGCAGTGAGGAGGCGGGTCCCTACGAGCAGTACTTC
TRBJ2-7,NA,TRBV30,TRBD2,CAWVAGGRSLGSYEQYF,TGTGCCTGGGTAGCGGGAGGTCGCTCCCTGGGCTCCTACGAGCAGTACTTC
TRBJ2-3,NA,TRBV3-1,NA,CASSQNPADTQYF,TGTGCCAGCAGCCAGAATCCGGCAGATACGCAGTATTTT
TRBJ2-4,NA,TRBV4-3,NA,CASSPGTVGGPAKNIQYF,TGCGCCAGCAGCCCTGGTACCGTCGGTGGCCCGGCCAAAAACATTCAGTACTTC
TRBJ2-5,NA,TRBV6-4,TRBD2,CASSDSWGGTQYF,TGTGCCAGCAGTGACTCTTGGGGGGGGACCCAGTACTTC
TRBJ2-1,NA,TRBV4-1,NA,CASSQAPRGPNNEQFF,TGCGCCAGCAGCCAAGCACCGCGAGGGCCGAATAATGAGCAGTTCTTC
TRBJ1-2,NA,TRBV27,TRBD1,CASSPPGTGLYGYTF,TGTGCCAGCAGTCCCCCCGGGACAGGGCTCTATGGCTACACCTTC
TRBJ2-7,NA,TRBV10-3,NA,CAISPTVYEQYF,TGTGCCATCAGCCCGACAGTCTACGAGCAGTACTTC
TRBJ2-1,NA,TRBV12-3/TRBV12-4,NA,CASSLVGLQFF,TGTGCCAGCAGCCTCGTGGGACTCCAGTTCTTC
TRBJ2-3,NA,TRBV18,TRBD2,CASSRGRLTDTQYF,TGTGCCAGCTCACGCGGGAGGCTCACAGATACGCAGTATTTT
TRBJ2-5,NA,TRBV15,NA,CATSASRQETQYF,TGTGCCACCAGCGCTAGCCGCCAAGAGACCCAGTACTTC
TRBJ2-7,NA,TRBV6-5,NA,CASIAPGRVGEQYF,TGTGCCAGCATCGCACCGGGGCGGGTAGGGGAGCAGTACTTC
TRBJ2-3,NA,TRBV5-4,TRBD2,CASSGPNQAGGSTDTQYF,TGTGCCAGCAGCGGACCGAACCAAGCGGGAGGGTCGACAGATACGCAGTATTTT
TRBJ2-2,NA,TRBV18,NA,CASSPTSWTGELFF,TGTGCCAGCTCACCAACTAGCTGGACCGGGGAGCTGTTTTTT
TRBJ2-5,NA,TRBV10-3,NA,CAIRSQGRETQYF,TGTGCCATCAGGTCCCAGGGCCGAGAGACCCAGTACTTC
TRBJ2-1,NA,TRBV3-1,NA,CASSPLASSYNEQFF,TGTGCCAGCAGCCCCCTAGCGAGCTCCTACAATGAGCAGTTCTTC
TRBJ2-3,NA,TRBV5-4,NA,CASSLGGGRADTQYF,TGTGCCAGCAGCTTGGGAGGGGGAAGAGCAGATACGCAGTATTTT
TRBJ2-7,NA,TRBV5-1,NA,CASSLGTTTEQYF,TGCGCCAGCAGCTTGGGGACCACCACCGAGCAGTACTTC
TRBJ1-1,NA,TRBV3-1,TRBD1,CASSSTPGQEYTEAFF,TGTGCCAGCAGCTCAACTCCGGGACAGGAATACACTGAAGCTTTCTTT
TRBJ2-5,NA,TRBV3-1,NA,CASSVQWTQETQYF,TGTGCCAGCAGCGTTCAGTGGACCCAAGAGACCCAGTACTTC
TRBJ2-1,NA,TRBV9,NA,CASSVGGFYNEQFF,TGTGCCAGCAGCGTAGGGGGTTTTTACAATGAGCAGTTCTTC
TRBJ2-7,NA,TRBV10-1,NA,CASSKAGGQSYEQYF,TGCGCCAGCAGTAAGGCCGGGGGACAGTCCTACGAGCAGTACTTC
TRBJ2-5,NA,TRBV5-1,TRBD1,CASSLGGQSTQETQYF,TGCGCCAGCAGCTTGGGGGGACAGTCTACCCAAGAGACCCAGTACTTC
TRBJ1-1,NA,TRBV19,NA,CASNQGSNTEAFF,TGTGCCAGTAACCAGGGCTCGAACACTGAAGCTTTCTTT
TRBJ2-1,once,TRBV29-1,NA,CSVGALGTVYNEQFF,TGCAGCGTTGGGGCACTAGGGACCGTTTACAATGAGCAGTTCTTC
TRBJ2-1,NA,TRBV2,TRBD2,CASTDSSGSYNEQFF,TGTGCCAGCACTGACTCTAGCGGTTCCTACAATGAGCAGTTCTTC
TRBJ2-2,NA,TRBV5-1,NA,CASRVESNTGELFF,TGCGCCAGCAGAGTGGAATCGAACACCGGGGAGCTGTTTTTT
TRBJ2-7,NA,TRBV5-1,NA,CASSWGAGTGEQYF,TGCGCCAGCAGCTGGGGAGCAGGTACGGGAGAGCAGTACTTC
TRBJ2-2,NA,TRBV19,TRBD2,CASSTLGRTGELFF,TGTGCCAGTAGTACCCTCGGGAGGACCGGGGAGCTGTTTTTT
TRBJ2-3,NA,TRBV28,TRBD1,CASSPGTGGTDTQYF,TGTGCCAGCAGTCCCGGGACAGGGGGTACAGATACGCAGTATTTT
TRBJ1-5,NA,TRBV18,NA,CASSPQPGDQPQHF,TGTGCCAGCTCACCTCAACCCGGGGATCAGCCCCAGCATTTT
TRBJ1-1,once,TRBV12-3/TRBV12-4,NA,CASRRRDIISHTEAFF,TGTGCCAGCAGGCGCCGGGACATAATATCCCACACTGAAGCTTTCTTT
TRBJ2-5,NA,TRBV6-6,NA,CASSYPGAAETQYF,TGTGCCAGCAGTTACCCCGGTGCGGCAGAGACCCAGTACTTC
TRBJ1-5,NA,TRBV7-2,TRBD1,CASSSWTGDDQPQHF,TGTGCCAGCAGCTCGTGGACAGGGGATGATCAGCCCCAGCATTTT
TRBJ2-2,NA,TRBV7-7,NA,CASSLSRPGTGELFF,TGTGCTAGCAGCTTATCACGGCCCGGGACCGGGGAGCTGTTTTTT
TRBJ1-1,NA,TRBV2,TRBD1,CASSDWGSGQGNTEAFF,TGTGCCAGCAGTGATTGGGGTTCGGGACAGGGGAACACTGAAGCTTTCTTT
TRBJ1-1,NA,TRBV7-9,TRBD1,CASSRHGTGDTEAFF,TGTGCCAGCAGCAGACACGGGACAGGGGACACTGAAGCTTTCTTT
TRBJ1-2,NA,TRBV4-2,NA,CASSQDGSYGYTF,TGTGCCAGCAGCCAAGATGGAAGTTATGGCTACACCTTC